Listed below are T cell receptor beta chains from one sample, sequenced in a study of blood T cells in healthy people across ages. A single record per CDR3 protein comes from TCRdb applying MiXCR to the 5' RACE reads. The top ten clones hold 22% of a sample with roughly 800,000 distinct CDR3 sequences, 55% to 75% of them seen once. The specimen was blood. These receptors came from a man between 25 and 39 years old in good health. CDR3s include the opening cysteine and the closing phenylalanine or tryptophan. The D gene is left open where the match is weak. A clone size is listed for some rows: how often the clone was seen (once, few, many), or a class if it is expanded.

d_call: -; j_call: TRBJ2-3; v_call: TRBV2; clone_size: -; cdr3_aa: CASNDSPGQYF; cdr3_nt: TGTGCCAGCAACGACTCCCCTGGGCAGTATTTT
d_call: TRBD1; j_call: TRBJ2-7; v_call: TRBV30; clone_size: few; cdr3_aa: CAWEGQGYEQYF; cdr3_nt: TGTGCCTGGGAGGGACAGGGGTACGAGCAGTACTTC
d_call: -; j_call: TRBJ1-2; v_call: TRBV7-2; clone_size: -; cdr3_aa: CASSSGQTRYGYTF; cdr3_nt: TGTGCCAGCAGCTCAGGACAGACCCGATATGGCTACACCTTC
d_call: -; j_call: TRBJ2-4; v_call: TRBV15; clone_size: few; cdr3_aa: CATSRGGESKNIQYF; cdr3_nt: TGTGCCACCAGCAGAGGTGGGGAATCCAAAAACATTCAGTACTTC
d_call: TRBD2; j_call: TRBJ2-3; v_call: TRBV12-3/TRBV12-4; clone_size: few; cdr3_aa: CASKGYGGTSAQDTQYF; cdr3_nt: TGTGCCAGCAAGGGTTACGGGGGGACTAGCGCACAGGATACGCAGTATTTT
d_call: -; j_call: TRBJ2-1; v_call: TRBV7-9; clone_size: -; cdr3_aa: CASSSKLATSYNEQFF; cdr3_nt: TGTGCCAGCAGCTCCAAGCTCGCGACATCCTACAATGAGCAGTTCTTC
d_call: TRBD2; j_call: TRBJ2-7; v_call: TRBV20-1; clone_size: -; cdr3_aa: CSVPGGREVYEQYF; cdr3_nt: TGCAGTGTCCCCGGGGGGCGGGAGGTCTACGAGCAGTACTTC
d_call: -; j_call: TRBJ2-5; v_call: TRBV10-3; clone_size: -; cdr3_aa: CAISETTGLEETQYF; cdr3_nt: TGTGCCATCAGTGAGACAACAGGGCTCGAAGAGACCCAGTACTTC
d_call: TRBD1; j_call: TRBJ2-7; v_call: TRBV28; clone_size: -; cdr3_aa: CASRRRTGGAYEQYF; cdr3_nt: TGTGCCAGCAGACGCCGGACAGGGGGGGCCTACGAGCAGTACTTC
d_call: -; j_call: TRBJ1-2; v_call: TRBV2; clone_size: -; cdr3_aa: CAAQMSVNGYTF; cdr3_nt: TGTGCCGCACAGATGAGTGTTAATGGCTACACCTTC
d_call: -; j_call: TRBJ2-5; v_call: TRBV7-2; clone_size: few; cdr3_aa: CASSPGLPGETQYF; cdr3_nt: TGTGCCAGCAGCCCAGGACTTCCTGGGGAGACCCAGTACTTC
d_call: -; j_call: TRBJ1-3; v_call: TRBV29-1; clone_size: -; cdr3_aa: CSGRQAGSGNTIYF; cdr3_nt: TGCAGCGGCAGACAGGCTGGTTCTGGAAACACCATATATTTT
d_call: -; j_call: TRBJ2-7; v_call: TRBV10-2; clone_size: -; cdr3_aa: CASGLVGYEQYF; cdr3_nt: TGCGCCAGCGGCCTAGTGGGGTACGAGCAGTACTTC
d_call: -; j_call: TRBJ2-1; v_call: TRBV29-1; clone_size: few; cdr3_aa: CSVVGSSKFYNEQFF; cdr3_nt: TGCAGCGTTGTGGGTTCTAGTAAGTTCTACAATGAGCAGTTCTTC
d_call: -; j_call: TRBJ1-2; v_call: TRBV28; clone_size: once; cdr3_aa: CASYPDRIGGYTF; cdr3_nt: TGTGCCAGCTACCCAGATCGTATCGGCGGCTACACCTTC
d_call: TRBD2; j_call: TRBJ2-2; v_call: TRBV29-1; clone_size: -; cdr3_aa: CSARVGTSGKSWGELFF; cdr3_nt: TGCAGCGCCAGGGTTGGGACTAGCGGTAAATCCTGGGGGGAGCTGTTTTTT
d_call: -; j_call: TRBJ2-7; v_call: TRBV6-6; clone_size: -; cdr3_aa: CASRDWSSYEQYF; cdr3_nt: TGTGCCAGCAGGGACTGGAGCTCCTACGAGCAGTACTTC
d_call: -; j_call: TRBJ2-7; v_call: TRBV7-9; clone_size: -; cdr3_aa: CASSPVQGSNEQYF; cdr3_nt: TGTGCCAGCAGCCCTGTTCAGGGTTCAAACGAGCAGTACTTC
d_call: TRBD2; j_call: TRBJ2-3; v_call: TRBV5-5; clone_size: -; cdr3_aa: CASRRTLLAGEGDTQYF; cdr3_nt: TGTGCCAGCAGACGAACCCTCCTAGCGGGAGAAGGGGATACGCAGTATTTT
d_call: TRBD1; j_call: TRBJ2-7; v_call: TRBV20-1; clone_size: -; cdr3_aa: CSARQGVAYEQYF; cdr3_nt: TGCAGTGCAAGACAGGGGGTCGCCTACGAGCAGTACTTC
d_call: -; j_call: TRBJ2-1; v_call: TRBV6-5; clone_size: few; cdr3_aa: CASSYRNEQFF; cdr3_nt: TGTGCCAGCAGTTACAGAAATGAGCAGTTCTTC
d_call: -; j_call: TRBJ2-7; v_call: TRBV2; clone_size: few; cdr3_aa: CASNPGSPGEQYF; cdr3_nt: TGTGCCAGCAATCCGGGCTCTCCGGGCGAGCAGTACTTC
d_call: TRBD1; j_call: TRBJ2-7; v_call: TRBV5-6; clone_size: many; cdr3_aa: CASSVGQAGVSYEQYF; cdr3_nt: TGTGCCAGCAGCGTGGGACAGGCGGGTGTCTCCTACGAGCAGTACTTC
d_call: TRBD2; j_call: TRBJ2-5; v_call: TRBV20-1; clone_size: -; cdr3_aa: CSAIPYGLGRETQYF; cdr3_nt: TGCAGTGCTATACCTTACGGACTAGGGCGAGAGACCCAGTACTTC
d_call: TRBD2; j_call: TRBJ2-5; v_call: TRBV5-1; clone_size: few; cdr3_aa: CASSTGTSGGARETQYF; cdr3_nt: TGCGCCAGCAGTACCGGGACTAGCGGGGGGGCCCGAGAGACCCAGTACTTC
d_call: TRBD2; j_call: TRBJ2-1; v_call: TRBV2; clone_size: -; cdr3_aa: CASSHGTSGRGSYNEQFF; cdr3_nt: TGTGCCAGCAGTCACGGGACTAGCGGGAGAGGCTCCTACAATGAGCAGTTCTTC
d_call: -; j_call: TRBJ2-1; v_call: TRBV6-2/TRBV6-3; clone_size: few; cdr3_aa: CATISSGAREQFF; cdr3_nt: TGTGCCACTATCTCATCAGGAGCAAGGGAGCAGTTCTTC
d_call: TRBD1; j_call: TRBJ2-4; v_call: TRBV29-1; clone_size: -; cdr3_aa: CSVALAGQGGQEQYF; cdr3_nt: TGCAGCGTTGCATTAGCGGGACAGGGGGGTCAAGAGCAGTACTTC
d_call: TRBD2; j_call: TRBJ2-5; v_call: TRBV7-2; clone_size: -; cdr3_aa: CASSLVGGTSGETQYF; cdr3_nt: TGTGCCAGCAGCTTAGTGGGCGGGACTAGTGGTGAGACCCAGTACTTC
d_call: -; j_call: TRBJ2-6; v_call: TRBV4-1; clone_size: -; cdr3_aa: CASSRKDSVRTNSGANVLTF; cdr3_nt: TGCGCCAGCAGCCGCAAAGATTCGGTCCGGACTAATTCTGGGGCCAACGTCCTGACTTTC
d_call: -; j_call: TRBJ1-2; v_call: TRBV27; clone_size: -; cdr3_aa: CASRPGQHYGYTF; cdr3_nt: TGTGCCAGCAGGCCCGGACAGCACTATGGCTACACCTTC
d_call: TRBD2; j_call: TRBJ2-3; v_call: TRBV7-2; clone_size: -; cdr3_aa: CASSPRTSGDVDTQYF; cdr3_nt: TGTGCCAGCAGCCCACGGACTAGCGGGGATGTAGATACGCAGTATTTT
d_call: TRBD1; j_call: TRBJ2-5; v_call: TRBV29-1; clone_size: -; cdr3_aa: CSYRTGGQETQYF; cdr3_nt: TGCAGCTATAGGACAGGGGGACAGGAGACCCAGTACTTC
d_call: TRBD1; j_call: TRBJ1-1; v_call: TRBV29-1; clone_size: -; cdr3_aa: CSVDARGGTEAFF; cdr3_nt: TGCAGCGTTGACGCCAGGGGGGGGACTGAAGCTTTCTTT
d_call: TRBD1; j_call: TRBJ2-1; v_call: TRBV24-1; clone_size: -; cdr3_aa: CATSDPQTGYEQFF; cdr3_nt: TGTGCCACCAGTGACCCCCAGACAGGGTATGAGCAGTTCTTC
d_call: -; j_call: TRBJ2-5; v_call: TRBV9; clone_size: many; cdr3_aa: CASSDRSGQETQYF; cdr3_nt: TGTGCCAGCAGCGACAGATCAGGGCAAGAGACCCAGTACTTC
d_call: -; j_call: TRBJ1-5; v_call: TRBV6-5; clone_size: -; cdr3_aa: CASTGGGNQPQHF; cdr3_nt: TGTGCCAGCACCGGGGGCGGAAATCAGCCCCAGCATTTT
d_call: TRBD2; j_call: TRBJ2-1; v_call: TRBV9; clone_size: once; cdr3_aa: CASSVGGLAGVNEQFF; cdr3_nt: TGTGCCAGCAGCGTAGGGGGGCTAGCGGGAGTCAATGAGCAGTTCTTC
d_call: TRBD2; j_call: TRBJ2-1; v_call: TRBV7-3; clone_size: -; cdr3_aa: CASSPHGGGEQFF; cdr3_nt: TGTGCCAGCAGCCCACACGGGGGGGGTGAGCAGTTCTTC
d_call: TRBD1; j_call: TRBJ1-2; v_call: TRBV7-6; clone_size: few; cdr3_aa: CASSEEQGAGSGYTF; cdr3_nt: TGTGCCAGCAGCGAAGAACAGGGGGCCGGATCGGGCTACACCTTC
d_call: -; j_call: TRBJ2-1; v_call: TRBV2; clone_size: -; cdr3_aa: CASSESVQGEFF; cdr3_nt: TGTGCCAGCAGTGAATCGGTTCAGGGTGAGTTCTTC
d_call: -; j_call: TRBJ1-2; v_call: TRBV6-6; clone_size: -; cdr3_aa: CASGRGATPYGYTF; cdr3_nt: TGTGCCAGTGGTAGGGGGGCTACCCCCTATGGCTACACCTTC
d_call: -; j_call: TRBJ1-5; v_call: TRBV19; clone_size: -; cdr3_aa: CASSTQGTQPQHF; cdr3_nt: TGTGCCAGTAGTACACAGGGAACTCAGCCCCAGCATTTT
d_call: -; j_call: TRBJ1-5; v_call: TRBV7-9; clone_size: -; cdr3_aa: CASSEAGTSVQHF; cdr3_nt: TGTGCCAGCAGCGAGGCCGGGACATCGGTCCAGCATTTT
d_call: -; j_call: TRBJ2-1; v_call: TRBV27; clone_size: -; cdr3_aa: CASSSTTGRLPNEQFF; cdr3_nt: TGTGCCAGCAGTTCGACTACCGGTAGACTACCAAATGAGCAGTTCTTC
d_call: TRBD1; j_call: TRBJ2-7; v_call: TRBV7-2; clone_size: few; cdr3_aa: CASSVTGSVDEQYF; cdr3_nt: TGTGCCAGCAGCGTGACAGGGTCTGTGGACGAGCAGTACTTC
d_call: -; j_call: TRBJ1-5; v_call: TRBV20-1; clone_size: -; cdr3_aa: CSARGGKGGISYQPQHF; cdr3_nt: TGCAGTGCTAGAGGAGGAAAGGGGGGGATCTCGTATCAGCCCCAGCATTTT
d_call: -; j_call: TRBJ2-2; v_call: TRBV7-9; clone_size: -; cdr3_aa: CASSLALLLANTGELFF; cdr3_nt: TGTGCCAGCAGCTTAGCGCTTTTGCTTGCGAACACCGGGGAGCTGTTTTTT
d_call: TRBD1; j_call: TRBJ2-7; v_call: TRBV20-1; clone_size: -; cdr3_aa: CSAGPGQGIYEQYF; cdr3_nt: TGCAGTGCAGGCCCGGGACAGGGGATTTACGAGCAGTACTTC
d_call: -; j_call: TRBJ2-1; v_call: TRBV20-1; clone_size: once; cdr3_aa: CSADQGRGPRDEQFF; cdr3_nt: TGCAGTGCTGACCAGGGCAGGGGCCCCCGGGATGAGCAGTTCTTC
d_call: -; j_call: TRBJ2-1; v_call: TRBV29-1; clone_size: -; cdr3_aa: CSVGGDTRQFF; cdr3_nt: TGCAGCGTTGGGGGGGATACGCGGCAGTTCTTC
d_call: TRBD1; j_call: TRBJ2-3; v_call: TRBV29-1; clone_size: -; cdr3_aa: CSVVLRDSFTDTQYF; cdr3_nt: TGCAGCGTTGTACTAAGGGACAGCTTCACAGATACACAGTATTTT
d_call: TRBD2; j_call: TRBJ2-3; v_call: TRBV5-4; clone_size: -; cdr3_aa: CASSTKRESTDTQYF; cdr3_nt: TGTGCCAGCAGCACGAAGCGGGAGAGCACAGATACGCAGTATTTT
d_call: -; j_call: TRBJ2-1; v_call: TRBV4-3; clone_size: -; cdr3_aa: CASSSLGRESYNEQFF; cdr3_nt: TGCGCCAGCAGCTCTTTGGGGCGGGAAAGTTACAATGAGCAGTTCTTC
d_call: -; j_call: TRBJ1-5; v_call: TRBV3-1; clone_size: -; cdr3_aa: CASSQDRGNNQPQHF; cdr3_nt: TGTGCCAGCAGCCAAGATCGTGGAAACAATCAGCCCCAGCATTTT
d_call: TRBD1; j_call: TRBJ1-2; v_call: TRBV30; clone_size: -; cdr3_aa: CAWTAGQAYGYTF; cdr3_nt: TGTGCCTGGACTGCGGGACAGGCCTATGGCTACACCTTC